What follows is one T cell receptor beta chain and its context. No antigen is known for it. Per germline, CDR1 SGHTA and CDR2 FQGNSA. This CDR3 is built from 14 residues. Trimming removed 3 bases from V and 4 bases from J, with 13 bases in between. This sample stems from a study of shared clonotypes between healthy human individuals. Donors, without exception, were Caucasian adults residing in Nashville, Tennessee. Deep level was the assay's run setting. Method: immunoSEQ multiplex PCR; TCRdb's copy keeps in-frame clones and lacks some. This sample has approximately 2.3 million clones; 90% to 95% occur once, and the top ten carry about 0.41%. Study findings and constraints: Clonotypes that were shared across a handful of donors made up approximately 5% of naive CD4 clonotypes. Larger richness was generally estimated for naive than memory subsets.

This chain joins TRBV7-2 and TRBJ2-7; D gene unclear. The clonotype originates from a man in his late teens or twenties in good health. Some clones in this sample may be carry-over from other donors' samples. Sequencing was performed on naive CD4+ T cells from PBMCs. As to subset: CD45RA+ positively selected. In DNA, the CDR3 is TGTGCCAGCAGCTTCGGCCCCTCTGCTTACGAGCAGTACTTC. This codes for CASSFGPSAYEQYF.